This T cell receptor beta chain emerged from a study of molecular identifiers for immune sequencing clone quantification. Study-wide background: RNA from roughly 21,000 or 96,000 naive CD8 cells was split five ways in replicates, with four sequenced. Overall study results and limits: Highly expanded clone sizes could be underestimated by identical TCR molecules sharing a barcode. Clones exceeding 20 RNA copies carried over 97% of effector molecules but under 1% of naive-cell molecules.

V dropped 7 bases and J dropped 1; count of bases not matched to a gene: 4. The CDR3 contains 14 residues. Looked up from germline, CDR1 is SQVTM and CDR2 is ANQGSEA. This clonotype was seen a handful of times. The antigen is undetermined. The bulk TCR libraries were made with methods described before and with listed TCR primers. One entry per CDR3 protein results from TCRdb running MiXCR on the PCR reads. The data show some 650,000 distinct CDR3 sequences, around 20% seen once. The clonotype comes from a human donor in good health. Some libraries in this study had Jurkat cell RNA spiked in. This sequence joins TRBV29-1 and TRBJ2-2, with 9 bases matching TRBD2. The sequenced material came from naive CD8+ T cells from blood, with Jurkat cell RNA spiked in. Stated subset: FACS-sorted CD8+CD4-CCR7+CD45RA+ naive T cells. The CDR3 protein is CSAVSGGNTGELFF. The CDR3 nucleotides read TGCAGCGCCGTTAGCGGGGGGAACACCGGGGAGCTGTTTTTT.